The T cell receptor beta chain under discussion was sequenced for a study of post-analysis software for immune sequencing data. Prepared TCR beta cDNA libraries contained unique molecular identifiers. Input populations of roughly 1 to 10 million T cells gave rise to around 480,000 cDNA molecules. TCRdb passed the PCR reads through MiXCR, listing each CDR3 protein once. The sample lists some 370,000 distinct CDR3 sequences, about a third seen once, with around 15% in the top ten. This clonotype was seen only a few times. Its antigen remains unidentified. Study findings and constraints: Among multiple sclerosis patients, normalized Chao1 diversity was significantly below that of controls. There were a handful of TRBV segments more frequent in patients than controls, and TRBV5-6, TRBV5-1 and TRBV20-1 were among them.

The CDR3 runs to 14 residues. Trimming left V 4 bases short and J 2 bases short, with 12 bases between. The receptor was derived from a girl under 18 with multiple sclerosis. The sample comprised blood. The genes are TRBV12-3 or TRBV12-4 and TRBJ2-7, with a weak D call TRBD2 (6 bases). In nucleotides, the CDR3 is TGTGCCAGCAGTTCCGGGGGACGGACCTACGAGCAGTACTTC. This gives the protein CASSSGGRTYEQYF.